These T cell receptor beta chains were read from a single sample in a study of T cells after yellow fever vaccination. TCRdb re-called the 5' RACE reads through MiXCR, storing one row per CDR3 protein. Found here are roughly 520,000 distinct CDR3 sequences, roughly 22% of them singletons; the top ten hold about 16%. The sequencing here drew on PBMCs, taken 20 to 25 days after the first yellow fever vaccination. The receptor set was obtained from a young man who received the YFV17D yellow fever vaccine. Each CDR3 is given with its conserved first and last residue. D genes are given only for firm matches. Size values are once, few and many counts, or a class for expanded clones, and some rows have none.

NA,NA,TRBJ2-1,TRBV5-1,CASSLAAGVSYNEQFF,TGCGCCAGCAGCTTGGCCGCAGGCGTCTCCTACAATGAGCAGTTCTTC
NA,TRBD2,TRBJ2-3,TRBV5-1,CASSFDPGTSGTTQYF,TGCGCCAGCAGCTTTGACCCCGGGACTAGCGGAACAACGCAGTATTTT
few,NA,TRBJ2-5,TRBV11-3,CASSTIGGWYQETQYF,TGTGCCAGCAGCACTATAGGGGGGTGGTACCAAGAGACCCAGTACTTC
many,TRBD1,TRBJ2-5,TRBV5-1,CASSLEGQKGETQYF,TGCGCCAGCAGCTTGGAGGGACAGAAAGGAGAGACCCAGTACTTC
few,TRBD1,TRBJ1-5,TRBV15,CATSRMSGDRNQPQHF,TGTGCCACCAGCAGAATGTCTGGGGACAGAAATCAGCCCCAGCATTTT
NA,NA,TRBJ1-1,TRBV11-2,CASSLGGARALAEAFF,TGTGCCAGCAGCTTAGGAGGGGCAAGGGCCTTGGCTGAAGCTTTCTTT
few,NA,TRBJ2-1,TRBV6-6,CASNLFPVNEQFF,TGTGCCAGCAACCTATTCCCCGTTAATGAGCAGTTCTTC
many,TRBD1,TRBJ2-7,TRBV5-6,CASSHLRGLTPYEQYF,TGTGCCAGCAGCCACCTCAGGGGGCTGACCCCCTACGAGCAGTACTTC
NA,TRBD1,TRBJ1-1,TRBV2,CASRSGTGTEAFF,TGTGCCAGCAGGTCCGGGACAGGGACTGAAGCTTTCTTT
NA,NA,TRBJ2-7,TRBV29-1,CSVVGTKHHSYEQYF,TGCAGCGTTGTGGGTACCAAACACCATTCCTACGAGCAGTACTTC
NA,NA,TRBJ1-5,TRBV4-3,CASSRGPGDQPQHF,TGCGCCAGCAGCCGGGGCCCGGGCGATCAGCCCCAGCATTTT
NA,NA,TRBJ2-1,TRBV6-2/TRBV6-3,CASTQGENEQFF,TGTGCCAGCACTCAAGGGGAAAATGAGCAGTTCTTC
few,NA,TRBJ1-2,TRBV5-4,CASSLATQLGYGYTF,TGTGCCAGCAGCTTGGCAACCCAGCTAGGCTATGGCTACACCTTC
NA,NA,TRBJ1-5,TRBV7-6,CASSVTGLPGQPQHF,TGTGCCAGCAGCGTAACCGGGCTCCCGGGTCAGCCCCAGCATTTT
few,TRBD2,TRBJ2-3,TRBV20-1,CSARRTSGATGDTQYF,TGCAGTGCTAGACGGACTAGCGGGGCCACTGGGGATACGCAGTATTTT
few,NA,TRBJ2-5,TRBV5-1,CASSLATGKETQYF,TGCGCCAGCAGCTTGGCTACAGGGAAAGAGACCCAGTACTTC
few,NA,TRBJ1-4,TRBV20-1,CSAKDSLSYEKLFF,TGCAGTGCTAAGGACAGCCTAAGTTATGAAAAACTGTTTTTT
NA,TRBD1,TRBJ2-1,TRBV18,CASSPPRSGQGRNEQFF,TGTGCCAGCTCACCTCCAAGATCGGGACAGGGACGCAATGAGCAGTTCTTC
few,NA,TRBJ1-1,TRBV18,CASSLAQDPVTEAFF,TGTGCCAGCTCTCTCGCTCAGGATCCGGTCACTGAAGCTTTCTTT
few,TRBD1,TRBJ1-4,TRBV12-3/TRBV12-4,CASSAQGVKEKLFF,TGTGCCAGCAGTGCCCAGGGGGTTAAAGAAAAACTGTTTTTT
NA,NA,TRBJ2-7,TRBV7-2,CASSLGVGGYEQYF,TGTGCCAGCAGCTTGGGCGTAGGAGGTTACGAGCAGTACTTC
NA,TRBD2,TRBJ2-5,TRBV20-1,CSADLAGDLLETQYF,TGCAGTGCTGACCTAGCGGGGGACTTATTGGAGACCCAGTACTTC
NA,NA,TRBJ1-1,TRBV9,CASSVGGGGHTEAFF,TGTGCCAGCAGCGTAGGGGGCGGGGGCCACACTGAAGCTTTCTTT
NA,NA,TRBJ2-5,TRBV15,CATSRDSFETQYF,TGTGCCACCAGCAGAGATAGCTTCGAGACCCAGTACTTC
NA,NA,TRBJ1-2,TRBV20-1,CSARLTGKRYGYTF,TGCAGTGCTAGGTTAACAGGGAAAAGGTATGGCTACACCTTC
few,TRBD1,TRBJ1-1,TRBV9,CASSPGTGGAGATEAFF,TGTGCCAGCAGCCCCGGGACAGGGGGCGCCGGGGCCACTGAAGCTTTCTTT
many,TRBD1,TRBJ2-3,TRBV7-2,CASSPGTGGRTDTQYF,TGTGCCAGCAGCCCCGGGACAGGGGGACGCACAGATACGCAGTATTTT